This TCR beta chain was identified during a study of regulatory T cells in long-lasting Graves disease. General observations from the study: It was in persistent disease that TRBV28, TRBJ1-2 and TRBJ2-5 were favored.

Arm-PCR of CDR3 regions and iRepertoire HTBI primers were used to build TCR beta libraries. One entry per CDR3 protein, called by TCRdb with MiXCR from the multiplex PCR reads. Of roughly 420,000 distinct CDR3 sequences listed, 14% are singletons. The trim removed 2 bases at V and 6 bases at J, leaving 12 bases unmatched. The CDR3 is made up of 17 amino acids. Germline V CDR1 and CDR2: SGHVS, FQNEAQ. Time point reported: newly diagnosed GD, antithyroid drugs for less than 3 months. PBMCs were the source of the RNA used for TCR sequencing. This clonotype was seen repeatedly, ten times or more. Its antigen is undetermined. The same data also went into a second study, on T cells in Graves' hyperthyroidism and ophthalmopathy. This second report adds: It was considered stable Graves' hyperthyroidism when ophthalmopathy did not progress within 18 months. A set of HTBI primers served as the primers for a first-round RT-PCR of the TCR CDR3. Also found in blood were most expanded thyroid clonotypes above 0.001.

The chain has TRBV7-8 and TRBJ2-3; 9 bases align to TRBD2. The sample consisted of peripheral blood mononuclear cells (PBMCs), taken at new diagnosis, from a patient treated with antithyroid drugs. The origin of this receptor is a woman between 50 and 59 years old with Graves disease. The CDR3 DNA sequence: TGTGCCAGCAGCTTACCAGGGGAGGCGGGAGGGATGGATACGCAGTATTTT. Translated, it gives CASSLPGEAGGMDTQYF.